This T cell receptor beta chain was recovered during a study of T cells in Graves' hyperthyroidism and ophthalmopathy. The study's findings and limits: Also found in blood were most expanded thyroid clonotypes above 0.001.

Patients aged 18 to 65 had newly diagnosed hyperthyroidism lasting under 2 months. Not enrolled were patients with uncontrolled infection, other autoimmune disease, pregnancy or lactation. The study based diagnoses on clinical symptoms, serum thyroxine and TRAb, thyroid ultrasound and orbital computed tomography. Germline loops: CDR1 MDHEN, CDR2 SYDVKM. Trimming took off 6 bases at V and 0 bases at J, with 14 bases between the two ends. The CDR3 loop spans 15 amino acids. Regions amplified from RNA transcripts were the TCR beta CDR3 regions. TCR CDR3 underwent first-round RT-PCR with the HTBI primer set. TCRdb used MiXCR to reprocess the multiplex PCR reads, holding one entry per CDR3 protein. Here the sample spans more than 500,000 distinct CDR3 sequences, 15% to 20% being singletons. This clonotype was seen ten or more times. The antigen is not known.

The chain joins TRBV28 to TRBJ1-1; D may be TRBD1 (6 bases). Sequencing used blood. The sequence was collected from a woman in her twenties or thirties with Graves' hyperthyroidism. The CDR3 nucleotides read TGTGCCAGCAGCGAGCAGGGGAGGATGAACACTGAAGCTTTCTTT. Protein: CASSEQGRMNTEAFF.